The 24 T cell receptor beta chains below come from one sample, sequenced in a study of Ad26.COV2.S vaccination and SARS-CoV-2 variants. Repertoires were generated with immunoSEQ multiplex PCR, while TCRdb's copy carries only in-frame clones and drops some. This table has 380,000 or so clones, under 90% appearing once. Treatment in this sample: 15 to 20 received Ad26.COV2.S at low or high dose, single or two shots; roughly 5 received placebo; per-sample allocation not given. It was on day 63 after the first vaccine or placebo injection that samples were taken. The starting material was peripheral blood, obtained in a trial of Ad26.COV2.S vaccine versus placebo. These receptors were collected from a person between 18 and 65 years old who received the Ad26.COV2.S COVID-19 vaccine or a placebo.

J is TRBJ2-6 and V is TRBV7-9, with D perhaps given as TRBD1 or TRBD2 (5 bases each). This CDR3 comprises 17 residues. Germline V gene lookup returns CDR1 SEHNR and CDR2 FQNEAQ (reference sequence). Trimming cost V 5 bases and J 3 bases, with 17 bases left between them. The CDR3 here is CASSQSTRGYGANVLTF. The CDR3 DNA sequence: TGTGCCAGCAGCCAGAGTACACGGGGCTATGGGGCCAACGTCCTGACTTTC.

The rearrangement links TRBV7-6 to TRBJ1-6, with D unresolved. The CDR3 extends over 15 amino acids. V lost 5 bases, J lost 10 bases, and 18 bases lay in between. Germline values: CDR1 SGHVS, CDR2 FNYEAQ. The CDR3, as DNA: TGTGCCAGCAGCCAAGCAATAGGGCGGTTGTCACCCCTCCACTTT. Translating it yields CASSQAIGRLSPLHF.

This clone was seen just once. The chain couples TRBV25-1 to TRBJ2-1; D could derive from TRBD1 or TRBD2 (5 bases each). Germline V gene lookup returns CDR1 MGHDK and CDR2 SYGVNS. The CDR3 sequence is 16 residues long. V shed 1 base and J shed 0 bases, with 10 bases lying between them. This chain's CDR3 is CASSEFPGTSYNEQFF. Written as DNA, the CDR3 is TGTGCCAGCAGTGAATTTCCGGGGACCTCCTACAATGAGCAGTTCTTC.

The chain employs TRBV4-1 and TRBJ2-7; TRBD2 agrees at 8 bases. V shed 0 bases and J 4 bases; nucleotides not matched to a gene: 8. The CDR3 covers 16 residues. CDR1 is MGHRA and CDR2 is YSYEKL in the germline V gene. CDR3 bases: TGCGCCAGCAGCCAAGATTCGATAGCGGGGCTATACGAGCAGTACTTC. This encodes CASSQDSIAGLYEQYF.

V and J are TRBV27 and TRBJ2-1; D possibly corresponds to TRBD1 (5 bases). Germline-derived CDR1 and CDR2 are MNHEY and SMNVEV (reference sequence). This CDR3 region has 14 residues. Trimming removed 7 bases at V and 6 bases at J, with 16 bases between. CDR3 sequence: CASTSRVRGNEQFF. As DNA, the CDR3 is TGTGCCAGCACCTCCAGGGTAAGGGGCAATGAGCAGTTCTTC.

The rearrangement links TRBV11-3 to TRBJ2-2; 7 bases agree with TRBD1. CDR1 and CDR2 (germline): SGHNT, YENEEA. CDR3 length: 14 amino acids. Germline trimming cut 4 bases from V and 6 bases from J; bases unmatched to any gene: 5. The CDR3 coding sequence is TGTGCCAGCAGCTCGCGGCAGGGGGCCGGGGAGCTGTTTTTT. This gives the protein CASSSRQGAGELFF.

The chain combines TRBV11-2 with TRBJ2-3; TRBD1 or TRBD2 may be the D gene (6 bases each). Germline CDR1 reads SGHAT; CDR2 reads FQNNGV. CDR3 length: 16 amino acids. The V end lost 5 bases, the J end lost 4 bases, and 19 bases lay between the germline ends. CDR3 in amino acids: CASSPRGVAFADTQYF. CDR3 nucleotides: TGTGCCAGCAGCCCGAGGGGGGTAGCCTTTGCAGATACGCAGTATTTT.

The genes are TRBV10-3 and TRBJ2-1, with TRBD2 identical over 13 bases. The ends lost 6 bases at V and 2 bases at J; junction bases unmatched: 7. The CDR3 contains 17 residues. Per the germline V gene, CDR1 is ENHRY and CDR2 is SYGVKD. The CDR3 spells CAISPGLAGVTYNEQFF. The CDR3 bases are TGTGCCATCAGCCCCGGACTAGCGGGGGTGACCTACAATGAGCAGTTCTTC.

The genes are TRBV7-9 and TRBJ2-5, with D possibly TRBD2 on 5 matching bases. Trimming cost V 8 bases and J 1 base, with 11 bases left between them. Looked up from germline, CDR1 is SEHNR and CDR2 is FQNEAQ (reference sequence). The CDR3 is 13 residues long. CDR3 region: CASCYGGQETQYF. The CDR3 region has the DNA TGTGCCAGCTGCTACGGAGGCCAAGAGACCCAGTACTTC.

The chain links TRBV29-1 to TRBJ2-6; D is uncertain. Germline loops: CDR1 SQVTM, CDR2 ANQGSEA. The CDR3 consists of 13 residues. V lost 4 bases, J lost 1 base, and 5 bases lay in between. The CDR3 DNA follows: TGCAGCGTTGCAGAATCTGGGGCCAACGTCCTGACTTTC. This gives the protein CSVAESGANVLTF.

This chain connects TRBV7-3 to TRBJ2-2, with D possibly matching TRBD1 (5 bases). This CDR3 spans 16 amino acids. CDR1 is SGHTA, CDR2 FQGTGA, per germline. V was trimmed by 2 bases and J by 1 base, leaving 11 bases between them. CDR3: CASSLLGALNTGELFF. Written as DNA, the CDR3 is TGTGCCAGCAGCTTATTAGGGGCCCTGAACACCGGGGAGCTGTTTTTT.

This chain uses TRBV5-1 with TRBJ1-5; tentative D call: TRBD1 (5 bases). This CDR3 has 14 residues. Trimming removed 5 bases at V and 7 bases at J, with 16 bases between. Germline CDR1 reads SGHRS; CDR2 reads YFSETQ. The CDR3 bases are TGCGCCAGCAGTAGGGACCGGTCCGGGCAGCCCCAGCATTTT. This translates into CASSRDRSGQPQHF.

The sample holds one count of this clone. The chain couples TRBV5-1 to TRBJ2-7, with a possible D match to TRBD2 (5 bases). Germline CDR1 and CDR2: SGHRS and YFSETQ. This CDR3 contains 14 residues. Trimming cost V 4 bases and J 0 bases, with 11 bases left between them. CDR3 residues: CASSSGRASYEQYF. The CDR3 DNA reads TGCGCCAGCAGCAGCGGACGGGCCTCCTACGAGCAGTACTTC.

This sequence joins TRBV4-2 and TRBJ1-1; 7 nucleotides match TRBD1. Germline values: CDR1 LGHNA, CDR2 YNFKEQ. Unmatched junction bases numbered 9, after V lost 0 bases and J lost 5 bases. The CDR3 contains 16 residues. CDR3 nucleotides: TGTGCCAGCAGCCAAGATAGGGGGCAGGTTTTTACTGAAGCTTTCTTT. Protein: CASSQDRGQVFTEAFF.

CDR3 DNA: TGTGCCAGCAGGCCGACCTGGGGAGAAAGTGGAAACACCATATATTTT. Encoded protein: CASRPTWGESGNTIYF. The V and J genes are TRBV7-9 and TRBJ1-3; D ambiguous. CDR1 SEHNR and CDR2 FQNEAQ come from the germline V gene (reference sequence). Trimming removed 6 bases at V and 3 bases at J, with 18 bases between. The CDR3 has 16 residues. The full variable domain, rest sourced from reference TRBV7-9 and TRBJ1-3, is DTGVSQNPRHKITKRGQNVTFRCDPISEHNRLYWYRQTLGQGPEFLTYFQNEAQLEKSRLLSDRFSAERPKGSFSTLEIQRTEQGDSAMYLCASRPTWGESGNTIYFGEGSWLTVV.

J is TRBJ1-1 and V is TRBV7-2; unclear D gene. The CDR3 covers 13 residues. CDR1 SGHTA and CDR2 FQGNSA come from the germline V gene. With 4 bases removed from V and 1 base from J, the gap between germline ends came to 7 bases. CDR3: CASSYQENTEAFF. The CDR3 DNA follows: TGTGCCAGCAGCTACCAGGAGAACACTGAAGCTTTCTTT.

CDR3 bases: TGTGCTAGTGGGACGGGGGGCGGAAGGACTGAAGCTTTCTTT. Translation gives CASGTGGGRTEAFF. The chain is built from TRBV12-5 and TRBJ1-1; TRBD1 might be the D (6 bases). CDR1 is LGHNT and CDR2 is FRNRAP in the germline V gene. The CDR3 has 14 amino acids. Trimming cost V 6 bases and J 5 bases, with 16 bases left between them.

V and J are TRBV6-1 and TRBJ1-1; D may be TRBD1 (5 bases). Germline CDR1 reads MNHNS; CDR2 reads SASEGT. Deletions cut 1 base from V and 0 bases from J, with 12 bases between. The CDR3 consists of 16 residues. The CDR3 protein is CASSEVLGDLNTEAFF. The CDR3 DNA follows: TGTGCCAGCAGTGAAGTTCTGGGGGACCTGAACACTGAAGCTTTCTTT.

The rearrangement links TRBV6-1 to TRBJ2-1; D gene ambiguous. This CDR3 region has 17 residues. V was pared by 2 bases and J by 4 bases, with 18 bases between. Per the germline V gene, CDR1 is MNHNS and CDR2 is SASEGT. CDR3 loop: CASSESSLKTAYNEQFF. CDR3 DNA: TGTGCCAGCAGTGAAAGTTCTCTTAAAACTGCGTACAATGAGCAGTTCTTC.

This clone came up a few times. V and J are TRBV29-1 and TRBJ2-2; D is possibly TRBD2 (6 bases). The CDR3 is 14 amino acids. The germline gives CDR1 SQVTM, CDR2 ANQGSEA. V lost 6 bases to trimming and J lost 2 bases, with 13 bases between them. The CDR3 reads CSVDRDSNTGELFF. DNA for the CDR3: TGCAGCGTGGACCGGGACTCTAACACCGGGGAGCTGTTTTTT.

The count of this clone is one. The same CDR3 can be traced to other DNA sequences in this sample. The rearrangement joins TRBV5-4 to TRBJ2-1; 9 positions match TRBD2. The V gene end was trimmed by 4 bases and the J gene end by 7 bases; junction bases not matched to a gene: 9. CDR3 length: 15 residues. Looked up from germline, CDR1 is SGHNT and CDR2 is YYREEE (reference sequence). The CDR3, as DNA: TGTGCCAGCAGCCGACCGGGACTAGCAGGTAATGAGCAGTTCTTC. Residues: CASSRPGLAGNEQFF.

This clone has a single count. V gene TRBV29-1 combines with J gene TRBJ1-1; D gene unclear. Per germline, CDR1 SQVTM and CDR2 ANQGSEA. V gave up 6 bases and J gave up 0 bases, with 5 bases separating them. The CDR3 runs 11 residues. The CDR3, as DNA: TGCAGCGTGCTACTGAACACTGAAGCTTTCTTT. Translation gives CSVLLNTEAFF. The full variable domain, rest sourced from reference TRBV29-1 and TRBJ1-1, is SAVISQKPSRDICQRGTSLTIQCQVDSQVTMMFWYRQQPGQSLTLIATANQGSEATYESGFVIDKFPISRPNLTFSTLTVSNMSPEDSSIYLCSVLLNTEAFFGQGTRLTVV.

This chain connects TRBV3-1 (or the pseudogene TRBV3-2) to TRBJ2-5; 8 bases are a match to TRBD1. J lost 2 bases, V lost 1 base, and 6 bases had no gene match. The CDR3 length is 16 residues. The germline V gene has CDR1 LGHDT and CDR2 YNNKEL (reference sequence). This chain's CDR3 is CASSQGVRDRQETQYF. The CDR3, as DNA: TGTGCCAGCAGCCAAGGGGTCCGGGACAGGCAAGAGACCCAGTACTTC.

This clone was detected once. The chain links TRBV5-1 to TRBJ2-1; D is undetermined. Germline V gene data show CDR1 as SGHRS and CDR2 as YFSETQ. This CDR3 spans 14 amino acids. V lost 0 bases and J 0 bases, leaving 4 bases between the germline ends. CDR3 loop: CASSLVGSYNEQFF. The CDR3, as DNA: TGCGCCAGCAGCTTGGTAGGCTCCTACAATGAGCAGTTCTTC.